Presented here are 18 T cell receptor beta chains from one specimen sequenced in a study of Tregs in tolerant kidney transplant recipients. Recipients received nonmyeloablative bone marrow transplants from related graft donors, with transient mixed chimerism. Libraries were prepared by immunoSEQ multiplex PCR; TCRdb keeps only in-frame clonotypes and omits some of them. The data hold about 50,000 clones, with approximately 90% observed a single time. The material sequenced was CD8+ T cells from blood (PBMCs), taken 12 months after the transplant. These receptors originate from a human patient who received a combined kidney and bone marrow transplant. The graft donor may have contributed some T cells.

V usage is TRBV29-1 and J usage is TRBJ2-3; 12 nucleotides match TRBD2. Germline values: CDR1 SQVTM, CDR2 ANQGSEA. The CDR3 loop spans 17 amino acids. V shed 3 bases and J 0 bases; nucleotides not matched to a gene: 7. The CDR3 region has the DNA TGCAGCGTTGACCTAGCGGGGGGGGTCGCTAGCACAGATACGCAGTATTTT. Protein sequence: CSVDLAGGVASTDTQYF.

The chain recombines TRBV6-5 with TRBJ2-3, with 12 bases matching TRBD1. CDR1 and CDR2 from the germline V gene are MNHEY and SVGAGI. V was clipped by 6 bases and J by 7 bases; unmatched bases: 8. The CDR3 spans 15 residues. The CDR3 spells CASRTAGQGAYTQYF. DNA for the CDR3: TGTGCCAGCAGGACGGCGGGACAGGGGGCCTATACGCAGTATTTT.

The CDR3 is CASRDGSSYNEQFF. In nucleotides, the CDR3 is TGTGCCAGCAGGGACGGGAGCTCCTACAATGAGCAGTTCTTC. V gene TRBV7-6 combines with J gene TRBJ2-1; possible D gene TRBD2, 6 bases. The CDR3 runs to 14 residues. V shed 6 bases and J shed 0 bases, with 9 bases lying between them. The V gene's germline CDR1 is SGHVS and CDR2 FNYEAQ.

The CDR3 region is CASSLLSSYNEQFF. The CDR3 nucleotides are TGCGCCAGCAGCCTACTGAGCTCCTACAATGAGCAGTTCTTC. This sequence joins TRBV4-3 and TRBJ2-1; D remains ambiguous. Trimming left V 4 bases short and J 0 bases short, with 7 bases between. The CDR3 spans 14 residues. Germline-derived CDR1 and CDR2 are LGHNA and YSLEER.

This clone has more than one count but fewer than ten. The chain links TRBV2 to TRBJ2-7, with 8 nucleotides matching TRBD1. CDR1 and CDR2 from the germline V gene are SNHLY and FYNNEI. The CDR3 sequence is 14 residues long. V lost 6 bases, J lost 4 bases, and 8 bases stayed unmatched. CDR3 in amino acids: CASSSRGQVYEQYF. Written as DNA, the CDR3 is TGTGCCAGCAGCTCCAGGGGACAGGTATACGAGCAGTACTTC.

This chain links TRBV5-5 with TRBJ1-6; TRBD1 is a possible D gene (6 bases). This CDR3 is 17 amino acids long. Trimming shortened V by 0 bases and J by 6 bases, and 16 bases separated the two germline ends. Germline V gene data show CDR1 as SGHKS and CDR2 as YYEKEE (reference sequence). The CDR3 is CASSLARGRFINSPLHF. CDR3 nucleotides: TGTGCCAGCAGCTTGGCCAGGGGTCGATTTATTAATTCACCCCTCCACTTT.

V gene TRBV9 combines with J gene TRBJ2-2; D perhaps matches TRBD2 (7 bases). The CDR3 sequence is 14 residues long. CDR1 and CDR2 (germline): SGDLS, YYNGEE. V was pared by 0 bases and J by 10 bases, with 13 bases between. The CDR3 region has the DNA TGTGCCAGCAGCGTAGATGGGGGGGCCGAGGAGCTGTTTTTT. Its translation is CASSVDGGAEELFF.

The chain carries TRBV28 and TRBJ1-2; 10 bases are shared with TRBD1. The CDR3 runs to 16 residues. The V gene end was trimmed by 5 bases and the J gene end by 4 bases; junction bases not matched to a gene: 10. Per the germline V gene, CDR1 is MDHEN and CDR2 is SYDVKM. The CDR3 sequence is CASSQNNRDRGYGYTF. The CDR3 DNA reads TGTGCCAGCAGTCAAAATAACCGGGACAGGGGCTATGGCTACACCTTC.

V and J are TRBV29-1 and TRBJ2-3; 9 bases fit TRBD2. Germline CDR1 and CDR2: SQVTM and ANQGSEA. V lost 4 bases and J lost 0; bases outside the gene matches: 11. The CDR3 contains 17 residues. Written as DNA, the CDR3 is TGCAGCGTTGGAACTCATAAGACTAGCGGAAGCACAGATACGCAGTATTTT. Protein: CSVGTHKTSGSTDTQYF.

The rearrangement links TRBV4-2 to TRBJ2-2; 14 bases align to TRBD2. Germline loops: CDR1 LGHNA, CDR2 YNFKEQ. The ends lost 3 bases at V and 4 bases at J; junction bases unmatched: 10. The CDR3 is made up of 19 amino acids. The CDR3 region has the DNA TGTGCCAGCAGCCATGAGGGACTAGCGGGAGATGGTGTCACCGGGGAGCTGTTTTTT. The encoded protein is CASSHEGLAGDGVTGELFF.

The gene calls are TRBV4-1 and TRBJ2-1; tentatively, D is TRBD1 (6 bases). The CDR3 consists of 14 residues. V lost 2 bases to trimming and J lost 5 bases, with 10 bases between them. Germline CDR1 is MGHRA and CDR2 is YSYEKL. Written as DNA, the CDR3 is TGCGCCAGCAGCCAACAGGGACAAGACAATGAGCAGTTCTTC. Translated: CASSQQGQDNEQFF.

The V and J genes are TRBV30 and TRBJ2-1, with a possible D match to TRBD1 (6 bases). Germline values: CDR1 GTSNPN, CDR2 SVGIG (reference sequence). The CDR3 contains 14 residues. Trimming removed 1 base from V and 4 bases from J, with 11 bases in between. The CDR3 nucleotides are TGTGCCTGGAGTGCAGGGGACGGTTACAATGAGCAGTTCTTC. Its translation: CAWSAGDGYNEQFF.

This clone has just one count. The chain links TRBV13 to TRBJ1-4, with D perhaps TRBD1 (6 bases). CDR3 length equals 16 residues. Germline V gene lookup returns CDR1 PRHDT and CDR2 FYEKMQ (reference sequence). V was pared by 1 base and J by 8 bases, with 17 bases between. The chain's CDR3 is CASSLAAGAPGEKLFF. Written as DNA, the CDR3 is TGTGCCAGCAGCTTAGCGGCAGGGGCGCCCGGCGAAAAACTGTTTTTT.

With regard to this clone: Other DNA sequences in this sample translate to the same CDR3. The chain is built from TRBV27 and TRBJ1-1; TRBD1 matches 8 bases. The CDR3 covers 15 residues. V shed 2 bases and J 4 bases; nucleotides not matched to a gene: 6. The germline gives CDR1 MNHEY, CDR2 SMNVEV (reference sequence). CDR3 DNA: TGTGCCAGCAGTTTAGGACAGGGCCTGTTCACTGAAGCTTTCTTT. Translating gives CASSLGQGLFTEAFF.

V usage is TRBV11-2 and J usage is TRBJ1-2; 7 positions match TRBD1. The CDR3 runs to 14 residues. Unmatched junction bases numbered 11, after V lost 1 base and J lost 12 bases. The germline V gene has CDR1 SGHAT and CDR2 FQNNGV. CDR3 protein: CASSLGQGLIVHTF. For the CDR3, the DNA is TGTGCCAGCAGCTTAGGACAGGGTTTGATTGTCCACACCTTC.

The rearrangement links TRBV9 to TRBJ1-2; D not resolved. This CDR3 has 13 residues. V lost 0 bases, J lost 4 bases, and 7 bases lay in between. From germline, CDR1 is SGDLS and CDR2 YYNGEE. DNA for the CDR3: TGTGCCAGCAGCGTAGTTTCGGGCTATGGCTACACCTTC. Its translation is CASSVVSGYGYTF.

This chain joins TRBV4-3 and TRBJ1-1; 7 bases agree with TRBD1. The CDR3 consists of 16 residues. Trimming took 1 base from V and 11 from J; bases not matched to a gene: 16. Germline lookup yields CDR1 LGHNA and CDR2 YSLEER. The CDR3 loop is CASSQGTPGGRSSAFF. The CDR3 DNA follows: TGCGCCAGCAGCCAAGGTACCCCAGGGGGTCGAAGTTCGGCTTTCTTT.

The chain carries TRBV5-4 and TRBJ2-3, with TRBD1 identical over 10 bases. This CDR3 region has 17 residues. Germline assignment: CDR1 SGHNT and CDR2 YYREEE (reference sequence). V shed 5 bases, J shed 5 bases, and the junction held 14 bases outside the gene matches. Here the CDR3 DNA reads TGTGCCAGCAGGTCCCCTACCGGGACAGGGGTTGGAGATACGCAGTATTTT. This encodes CASRSPTGTGVGDTQYF. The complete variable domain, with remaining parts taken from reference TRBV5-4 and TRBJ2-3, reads ETGVTQSPTHLIKTRGQQVTLRCSSQSGHNTVSWYQQALGQGPQFIFQYYREEENGRGNFPPRFSGLQFPNYSSELNVNALELDDSALYLCASRSPTGTGVGDTQYFGPGTRLTVL.